This TCR beta chain was retrieved from a study of a mutant IDH1 vaccine in newly diagnosed glioma. Overall study context: In some groups vaccination began 4-6 weeks post-radiotherapy; others received it with temozolomide. Regarding the study as a whole: Patients mounted vaccine-induced immune responses in approximately 94% of cases.

The CDR3 covers 17 residues. The germline gives CDR1 SEHNR, CDR2 FQNEAQ (reference sequence). Trimming took 7 bases from V and 1 from J; bases not matched to a gene: 15. Details on this clone: The target antigen is unknown.

Time point indicated: week 11, during vaccination. In the vaccine, a single dose held 300 ug of the mutant IDH1 20-mer peptide, along with topical imiquimod. TCRdb keeps only in-frame clones here, not all; method: immunoSEQ multiplex PCR. The sample holds some 120,000 clones, roughly 77% seen once. The clonotype was recovered from a man aged 35-49 years with glioma. The chain links TRBV7-9 to TRBJ1-1, with TRBD1 identical over 7 bases. The sample here was PBMCs, taken from a glioma patient whose treatment included an IDH1 peptide vaccine. DNA for the CDR3: TGTGCCAGCACCCCAGGGGGGGGCGCGACATGGAACACTGAAGCTTTCTTT. Residues: CASTPGGGATWNTEAFF.